The 17 T cell receptor beta chains listed next were all sequenced from one sample in a study of human T cells and chemical hapten exposure. TCRdb processed the RACE reads anew with MiXCR; each CDR3 protein has one entry. The sample lists some 52,000 distinct CDR3 sequences; approximately 11% were seen once. As to time point: patch test 1, 2 weeks after DPC sensitization. Documented treatment: therapeutic diphenylcyclopropenone sensitization with weekly scalp DPC. Extraction yielded total RNA from whole blood (unfractionated). The sequencing here drew on whole blood, taken in connection with sensitization to the hapten diphenylcyclopropenone (DPC). The receptors shown here come from a woman in her thirties or forties with alopecia areata. Some clones in this sample may be carry-over from other donors' samples.

The rearrangement uses TRBV10-3 and TRBJ2-3; D is ambiguous. V gave up 8 bases and J gave up 0 bases, with 15 bases separating them. The CDR3 covers 15 residues. Germline CDR1 and CDR2: ENHRY and SYGVKD. The CDR3: CAIARGGVSTDTQYF. The CDR3 DNA is TGTGCCATCGCCCGAGGTGGAGTTAGCACAGATACGCAGTATTTT.

The chain is built from TRBV19 and TRBJ1-3; D remains ambiguous. The germline gives CDR1 LNHDA, CDR2 SQIVND (reference sequence). The germline V and J ends were trimmed by 10 bases and 2 bases, with 12 bases remaining between them. CDR3 size: 13 residues. In DNA, the CDR3 is TGTGCCACCACCCGACGGCCTGGAAACACCATATATTTT. Amino acid sequence: CATTRRPGNTIYF. Drawing the rest from reference TRBV19 and TRBJ1-3, the complete variable domain is DGGITQSPKYLFRKEGQNVTLSCEQNLNHDAMYWYRQDPGQGLRLIYYSQIVNDFQKGDIAEGYSVSREKKESFPLTVTSAQKNPTAFYLCATTRRPGNTIYFGEGSWLTVV.

A note on this clonotype: A much larger clone is a single base away; this may be a read error. The conserved phenylalanine or tryptophan is not found at the CDR3 terminus, so this likely reflects a read error. V and J are TRBV29-1 and TRBJ1-1; TRBD1 matches 8 bases. The CDR3 has 13 residues. V dropped 4 bases and J dropped 2; count of bases not matched to a gene: 3. CDR1 is SQVTM, CDR2 ANQGSEA, per germline. The chain's CDR3 is CSVARGPNTEAFS. The CDR3 DNA reads as TGCAGCGTTGCCAGGGGGCCAAACACTGAAGCTTTCTCT.

This sequence joins TRBV6-6 and TRBJ2-1; unclear D gene. CDR3 size: 15 residues. Germline CDR1 MNHNY, CDR2 SVGAGI (reference sequence). Trimming shortened V by 3 bases and J by 2 bases, and 11 bases separated the two germline ends. The CDR3 is CASSYGFGPYNEQFF. CDR3 DNA sequence: TGTGCCAGCAGTTATGGATTCGGCCCCTACAATGAGCAGTTCTTC.

The J gene is TRBJ2-2, the V gene TRBV5-1; no reliable D call. Germline V gene sequence: CDR1 SGHRS, CDR2 YFSETQ. This CDR3 has 17 residues. V lost 4 bases to trimming and J lost 0 bases, with 16 bases between them. CDR3 sequence reads: CASSVRPDGANTGELFF. In DNA, the CDR3 is TGCGCCAGCAGCGTACGCCCGGACGGCGCGAACACCGGGGAGCTGTTTTTT.

This clonotype was detected only a few times. The V call is TRBV27, the J call TRBJ1-5; D ambiguous. This CDR3 comprises 12 residues. V dropped 2 bases and J dropped 4 bases, with 3 bases sitting between them. The germline CDR1 and CDR2 sequences are MNHEY and SMNVEV (reference sequence). The CDR3 nucleotides are TGTGCCAGCAGTTTACGGAATCAGCCCCAGCATTTT. It translates to CASSLRNQPQHF.

The J gene is TRBJ1-1, the V gene TRBV29-1; D call uncertain. Germline values: CDR1 SQVTM, CDR2 ANQGSEA. Trimming stripped 4 bases from V and 8 bases from J, with 14 bases between. CDR3 length equals 12 residues. The CDR3 here is CSVGPRTAEAFF. The CDR3 DNA sequence: TGCAGCGTTGGCCCTCGGACGGCGGAAGCTTTCTTT.

Ten or more counts support this clonotype. The J gene is TRBJ2-3, the V gene TRBV21-1; TRBD1 is taken as the D call from the table, unchecked against the DNA. TRBV21-1 is deemed a pseudogene. This CDR3 comprises 15 residues. The CDR3 loop is CASSKGGLSSDTQYF. The CDR3 region has the DNA TGTGCCAGCAGCAAAGGGGGGCTGTCATCGGATACGCAGTATTTT.

This clonotype was seen many times. The V gene is TRBV5-5, the J gene TRBJ1-1, with a weak D call TRBD1 (6 bases). V gave up 5 bases and J gave up 10 bases, with 15 bases separating them. CDR1 is SGHKS and CDR2 is YYEKEE in the germline V gene (reference sequence). CDR3 length equals 12 residues. The CDR3: CASRQTGNTAFF. The CDR3 DNA reads as TGTGCCAGCAGGCAAACAGGGAATACAGCTTTCTTT. The whole variable domain, filled in from reference TRBV5-5 and TRBJ1-1, reads DAGVTQSPTHLIKTRGQQVTLRCSPISGHKSVSWYQQVLGQGPQFIFQYYEKEERGRGNFPDRFSARQFPNYSSELNVNALLLGDSALYLCASRQTGNTAFFGQGTRLTVV.

The chain has TRBV12-3 or TRBV12-4 and TRBJ1-1; 7 positions agree with TRBD1. The CDR3 length is 17 residues. J was trimmed by 6 bases and V by 5 bases; bases with no gene match: 18. The CDR3 is CASSLLNPGATGAEAFF. The CDR3 DNA reads TGTGCCAGCAGTCTACTAAACCCAGGGGCCACAGGGGCTGAAGCTTTCTTT.

This clonotype appeared many times. The chain is built from TRBV12-3 or TRBV12-4 and TRBJ2-7; D is undetermined. The V end was cut by 6 bases, the J end by 6 bases, with 6 bases between. The CDR3 sequence is 10 residues long. In nucleotides, the CDR3 is TGTGCCAGCAGGGCAGCCGAGCAGTACTTC. It yields the protein CASRAAEQYF.

This clonotype was seen at least ten times. As DNA, the CDR3 is TGTGCCAGCAGCTCCCGACAGGGGAGCTCCTACGAGCAGTACTTC. Amino acids: CASSSRQGSSYEQYF. J is TRBJ2-7 and V is TRBV11-3; 8 bases map to TRBD1. The CDR3 totals 15 residues. Trimming removed 4 bases from V and 0 bases from J; junction bases left unmatched: 5. The V gene's germline CDR1 is SGHNT and CDR2 YENEEA.

This rearrangement joins TRBV7-8 to TRBJ2-4; D might be TRBD1 or TRBD2, each matching 8 bases. V was trimmed by 1 base and J by 3 bases, leaving 19 bases between them. Germline CDR1 SGHVS, CDR2 FQNEAQ. There are 18 residues in the CDR3. CDR3 sequence: CASSLGRTGRGVKNIQYF. The CDR3 DNA is TGTGCCAGCAGCTTAGGTCGGACAGGGCGGGGGGTCAAAAACATTCAGTACTTC. The full variable domain, in which reference TRBV7-8 and TRBJ2-4 provide the parts outside the CDR3, is GAGVSQSPRYKVAKRGQDVALRCDPISGHVSLFWYQQALGQGPEFLTYFQNEAQLDKSGLPSDRFFAERPEGSVSTLKIQRTQQEDSAVYLCASSLGRTGRGVKNIQYFGAGTRLSVL.

This clonotype turned up a few times. The junction does not match germline at one end; this may be a read error. The V call is TRBV3-1, the J call TRBJ2-1; D may be TRBD2 (5 bases). The germline V gene has CDR1 LGHDT and CDR2 YNNKEL (reference sequence). CDR3 size: 12 residues. CDR3 DNA: TGTGCCAGCAGCCAAGAGAAGCGGATAGTGGTCTTC. Residues: CASSQEKRIVVF.

This clonotype was found a few times. The genes are TRBV20-1 and TRBJ1-6, with TRBD1 as a possible D gene (6 bases). The CDR3 is 13 residues long. Per germline, CDR1 DFQATT and CDR2 SNEGSKA (reference sequence). The CDR3 DNA reads TGCAGACCTATAGCGGGAGGGGGGTCACCCCTCCACTTT. Translated: CRPIAGGGSPLHF.

This clonotype was recorded a few times. The chain recombines TRBV11-2 with TRBJ1-3; 10 bases align to TRBD1. The CDR3 consists of 17 residues. In germline, CDR1 is SGHAT, CDR2 FQNNGV. V lost 4 bases, J lost 0 bases, and 6 bases stayed unmatched. The CDR3 DNA sequence: TGTGCCAGCAGCTCGTGGACAGGGGGGTCCTCTGGAAACACCATATATTTT. Protein sequence: CASSSWTGGSSGNTIYF.

This clonotype appeared once. The chain recombines TRBV19 with TRBJ2-5; TRBD2 might be the D (6 bases). CDR1 and CDR2 from the germline V gene are LNHDA and SQIVND (reference sequence). Trimming shortened V by 3 bases and J by 3 bases, and 11 bases separated the two germline ends. The CDR3 sequence is 14 residues long. The CDR3 sequence is CASSMAGHKETQYF. The CDR3 coding sequence is TGTGCCAGTAGTATGGCGGGGCACAAAGAGACCCAGTACTTC.